This TCR beta chain originates from a study of cytomegalovirus exposure and HLA in healthy donors. Regarding the study as a whole: Both high specificity and high sensitivity reportedly marked the classifier's diagnosis of cytomegalovirus status. Later on, analysis showed that most CMV-associated TCR beta chains appeared to be HLA-restricted.

Notes on this clone: Antigen specificity is unknown.

Vbeta (60) and Jbeta (13) primers were used in the PCR. The protocol was immunoSEQ multiplex PCR, while the TCRdb copy is restricted to in-frame clones and leaves out a portion. The table records approximately 180,000 clones, roughly 80% of them present only once. Material: PBMCs. This TCR was recovered from a young man in good health and CMV-seropositive.

The CDR3 nucleotides read TGTGCCAGCAGTTACCCTCTGGGACAGGGTGTAGAGACCCAGTACTTC. This encodes CASSYPLGQGVETQYF. The chain links TRBV6-6 to TRBJ2-5, with 9 bases matching TRBD1. This CDR3 is 16 amino acids long. Germline assignment: CDR1 MNHNY and CDR2 SVGAGI (reference sequence). V was clipped by 2 bases and J by 4 bases; unmatched bases: 8.